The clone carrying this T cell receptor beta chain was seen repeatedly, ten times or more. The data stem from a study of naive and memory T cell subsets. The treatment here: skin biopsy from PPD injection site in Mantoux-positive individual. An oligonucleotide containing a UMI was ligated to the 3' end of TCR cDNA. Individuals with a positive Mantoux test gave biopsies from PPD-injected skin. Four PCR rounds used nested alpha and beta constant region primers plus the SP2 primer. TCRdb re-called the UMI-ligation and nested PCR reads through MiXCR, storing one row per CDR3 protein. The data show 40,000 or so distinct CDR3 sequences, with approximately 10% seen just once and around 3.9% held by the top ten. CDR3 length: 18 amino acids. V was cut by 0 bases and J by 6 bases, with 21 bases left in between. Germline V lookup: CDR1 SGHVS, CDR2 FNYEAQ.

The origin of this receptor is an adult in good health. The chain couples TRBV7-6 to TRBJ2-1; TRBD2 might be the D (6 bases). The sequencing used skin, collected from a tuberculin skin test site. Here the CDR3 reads CASSLAGGGRSPTNEQFF. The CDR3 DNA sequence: TGTGCCAGCAGCTTAGCGGGGGGTGGCAGGTCACCAACCAATGAGCAGTTCTTC. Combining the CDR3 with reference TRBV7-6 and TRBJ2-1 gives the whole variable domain GAGVSQSPRYKVTKRGQDVALRCDPISGHVSLYWYRQALGQGPEFLTYFNYEAQQDKSGLPNDRFSAERPEGSISTLTIQRTEQRDSAMYRCASSLAGGGRSPTNEQFFGPGTRLTVL.